Following are 19 T cell receptor beta chains from one sample sequenced in a study of blood T cell repertoires in COVID-19. Profiling relied on immunoSEQ multiplex PCR, and the TCRdb table lists in-frame clones only, not all of them. Here the sample spans about 100,000 clones, roughly 85% being singletons. The specimen was PBMCs or T cells enriched from blood (not recorded which). The receptor set was obtained from a woman between 45 and 60 years old who had recovered from COVID-19.

A single count supports this clone. J is TRBJ1-2 and V is TRBV18, with D maybe TRBD1 (6 bases). The CDR3 spans 15 residues. The ends were cut back, 2 bases at V and 7 bases at J, with 17 bases in the middle. The germline V gene encodes CDR1 KGHSH and CDR2 LQKENI. CDR3 sequence: CASSPVQGWGLGYTF. The CDR3 nucleotides are TGTGCCAGCTCACCAGTGCAGGGTTGGGGGCTTGGCTACACCTTC.

The chain is built from TRBV4-2 and TRBJ2-5; 14 bases fit TRBD2. The CDR3 is 14 residues long. J gave up 7 bases and V 4 bases, and 2 bases lay outside the gene matches. Per the germline V gene, CDR1 is LGHNA and CDR2 is YNFKEQ. CDR3 DNA: TGTGCCAGCAGCCCGACTAGCGGGGGGGCGACCCAGTACTTC. This encodes CASSPTSGGATQYF.

This clone was seen once. V usage is TRBV3-1 (or the pseudogene TRBV3-2) and J usage is TRBJ2-7, with D maybe TRBD1 (5 bases). V lost 2 bases and J 0 bases, leaving 8 bases between the germline ends. This CDR3 has 14 residues. Looked up from germline, CDR1 is LGHDT and CDR2 is YNNKEL (reference sequence). This chain's CDR3 is CASSQSDSSYEQYF. The CDR3, as DNA: TGTGCCAGCAGCCAATCAGACAGCTCCTACGAGCAGTACTTC.

This sequence joins TRBV5-6 and TRBJ2-5, with 7 bases lining up with TRBD1. CDR1 SGHDT and CDR2 YYEEEE come from the germline V gene. V shed 1 base, J shed 5 bases, and the junction held 2 bases outside the gene matches. This CDR3 is built from 13 residues. The CDR3 region has the DNA TGTGCCAGCAGCTTGAAGGGGGCTGAGACCCAGTACTTC. Its translation is CASSLKGAETQYF.

The chain is built from TRBV6-5 and TRBJ1-4, with D possibly matching TRBD1 (5 bases). Germline assignment: CDR1 MNHEY and CDR2 SVGAGI. Between the trimmed V and J ends, which lost 5 bases and 5 bases, there was a span of 9 bases. This CDR3 comprises 13 residues. For the CDR3, the DNA is TGTGCCAGCAGTCGGGGGGTCAATGAAAAACTGTTTTTT. Translation gives CASSRGVNEKLFF.

This clone was detected only a few times. The chain combines TRBV28 with TRBJ2-7; TRBD2 might be the D (8 bases). The CDR3 is 15 residues long. CDR1 is MDHEN, CDR2 SYDVKM, per germline. Trimming took off 6 bases at V and 2 bases at J, with 17 bases between the two ends. CDR3 in DNA: TGTGCCAGCAGGACCGGGAGGGGGCCCACCTACGAGCAGTACTTC. Translated, it gives CASRTGRGPTYEQYF.

This chain connects TRBV28 to TRBJ2-7, with 8 bases identical to TRBD1. The CDR3 has 15 residues. Germline loops: CDR1 MDHEN, CDR2 SYDVKM. V was pared by 6 bases and J by 2 bases, with 9 bases of the junction left unmatched. Here the CDR3 reads CASSGPGTGTYEQYF. CDR3 nucleotides: TGTGCCAGCAGCGGACCCGGGACAGGCACCTACGAGCAGTACTTC.

This clone was counted between two and nine times. The chain recombines TRBV6-5 with TRBJ1-1, with 8 bases identical to TRBD1. The CDR3 sequence is 16 residues long. Trimming at V came to 2 bases and at J to 4 bases, leaving 9 bases not matched to a gene. Germline V gene data show CDR1 as MNHEY and CDR2 as SVGAGI. The CDR3 DNA reads TGTGCCAGCAGTTACCCCCGGACAGGGTGGGGCACTGAAGCTTTCTTT. Protein product: CASSYPRTGWGTEAFF.

CDR3 sequence reads: CASSLAVTEQYF. DNA for the CDR3: TGTGCCAGCAGTTTAGCGGTGACAGAGCAGTACTTC. The chain joins TRBV12-3 or TRBV12-4 to TRBJ2-7, with no clear D. V lost 0 bases to trimming and J lost 7 bases, with 7 bases between them. The CDR3 loop spans 12 amino acids.

The rearrangement links TRBV18 to TRBJ2-3, with TRBD1 matching over 7 bases. Germline V CDR1 and CDR2: KGHSH, LQKENI. The trim removed 8 bases at V and 6 bases at J, leaving 2 bases unmatched. The CDR3 has 11 amino acids. The CDR3 coding sequence is TGTGCCAGCACACAGGGGGATACGCAGTATTTT. Its protein product is CASTQGDTQYF.

The chain couples TRBV5-1 to TRBJ1-4, with 7 positions matching TRBD1. Germline CDR1 SGHRS, CDR2 YFSETQ. With V trimmed by 0 bases and J by 10 bases, 9 bases remained unmatched. This CDR3 comprises 15 residues. The CDR3 reads CASSLVPGGTGKLFF. The CDR3 DNA sequence: TGCGCCAGCAGCTTGGTTCCAGGGGGTACGGGAAAACTGTTTTTT.

The chain carries TRBV6-4 and TRBJ1-5; the match to TRBD1 covers 8 bases. This CDR3 has 16 amino acids. CDR1 MRHNA and CDR2 SNTAGT come from the germline V gene. V dropped 2 bases and J dropped 4; count of bases not matched to a gene: 7. The CDR3 loop is CASSDPPDRANQPQHF. The CDR3 DNA reads as TGTGCCAGCAGTGACCCCCCGGACAGGGCTAATCAGCCCCAGCATTTT.

A single count supports this clone. The chain uses TRBV3-1 (or the pseudogene TRBV3-2) and TRBJ2-7; TRBD2 agrees at 8 bases. This CDR3 comprises 14 residues. CDR1 is LGHDT and CDR2 is YNNKEL in the germline V gene (reference sequence). The V gene end was trimmed by 3 bases and the J gene end by 9 bases; junction bases not matched to a gene: 10. The chain's CDR3 is CASSHRAGVHGQYF. CDR3 bases: TGTGCCAGCAGCCATAGAGCGGGGGTCCACGGGCAGTACTTC.

The chain has TRBV5-6 and TRBJ1-4, with 9 bases fitting TRBD1. From germline, CDR1 is SGHDT and CDR2 YYEEEE. CDR3 length equals 15 residues. J gave up 8 bases and V 4 bases, and 9 bases lay outside the gene matches. CDR3 residues: CASSLAQGAREKLFF. The CDR3 DNA reads TGTGCCAGCAGCCTCGCACAGGGGGCACGCGAAAAACTGTTTTTT.

This chain uses TRBV28 with TRBJ1-1; 7 bases map to TRBD1. The germline gives CDR1 MDHEN, CDR2 SYDVKM. Losses at the gene ends were 4 bases for V and 4 bases for J; bases not matched to a gene: 9. This CDR3 comprises 15 residues. CDR3 nucleotides: TGTGCCAGCAGTTCGCTGACAGGGCTGGGCACTGAAGCTTTCTTT. Its translation: CASSSLTGLGTEAFF.

The chain uses TRBV9 and TRBJ2-1; possibly TRBD1 for D (6 bases). V was clipped by 0 bases and J by 7 bases, with 14 bases between them. The length of the CDR3 is 15 residues. CDR1 is SGDLS and CDR2 is YYNGEE in the germline V gene. The CDR3 here is CASSVATGFWNEQFF. The DNA of the CDR3 is TGTGCCAGCAGCGTAGCCACAGGGTTCTGGAATGAGCAGTTCTTC.

The chain employs TRBV5-6 and TRBJ2-5; D might be TRBD2 (6 bases). CDR3 length: 13 amino acids. Trimming pared 1 base from V and 4 bases from J, leaving 8 bases between. In germline, CDR1 is SGHDT, CDR2 YYEEEE. CDR3 protein: CASSLLGGETQYF. In DNA form, the CDR3 reads TGTGCCAGCAGCTTGTTGGGAGGAGAGACCCAGTACTTC.

The CDR3 sequence: CATSDFDRGTQYF. The CDR3 bases are TGTGCCACCAGTGATTTTGACAGGGGGACGCAGTATTTT. The J gene is TRBJ2-3, the V gene TRBV24-1; 9 bases map to TRBD1. CDR3 length: 13 residues. The germline V gene has CDR1 KGHDR and CDR2 SFDVKD. V shed 1 base and J 9 bases; nucleotides not matched to a gene: 1.

The rearrangement joins TRBV19 to TRBJ2-2, with a weak D call TRBD1 (7 bases). The V end was cut by 8 bases, the J end by 4 bases, with 20 bases between. The CDR3 is 16 residues long. Germline-derived CDR1 and CDR2 are LNHDA and SQIVND (reference sequence). For the CDR3, the DNA is TGTGCCAGTGCCTTAAGACAGGGAGGTCCCACCGGGGAGCTGTTTTTT. Translating it yields CASALRQGGPTGELFF.